Following are 28 T cell receptor beta chains from one sample sequenced in a study of shared clonotypes between healthy human individuals. Repertoires were generated with immunoSEQ multiplex PCR, while TCRdb's copy carries only in-frame clones and drops some. The repertoire consists of over a million clones, with around 97% occurring once and the leading ten covering more than 0.9%. The sequenced material came from naive CD4+ T cells sorted from blood. Specified subset: CD45RA+ positively selected. These TCRs come from a man aged 25-45 years in good health.

This chain links TRBV4-1 with TRBJ2-1; TRBD1 or TRBD2 may be the D gene (5 bases each). There are 12 residues in the CDR3. The germline gives CDR1 MGHRA, CDR2 YSYEKL. Trimming left V 4 bases short and J 12 bases short, with 13 bases between. CDR3 nucleotides: TGCGCCAGCAGCCTCCGGGACCGGCGGCAGTTCTTC. Translation: CASSLRDRRQFF.

The chain is built from TRBV5-4 and TRBJ2-3, with TRBD1 matching over 9 bases. CDR1 is SGHNT, CDR2 YYREEE, per germline (reference sequence). The CDR3 is made up of 17 amino acids. The J segment lost 0 bases and the V segment lost 4 bases, leaving 9 bases of the junction unmatched. The DNA for the CDR3 is TGTGCCAGCAGCGAGGGACAGGGAAGGGTAAGCACAGATACGCAGTATTTT. It is translated as CASSEGQGRVSTDTQYF. The full variable domain, completed using reference TRBV5-4 and TRBJ2-3, is ETGVTQSPTHLIKTRGQQVTLRCSSQSGHNTVSWYQQALGQGPQFIFQYYREEENGRGNFPPRFSGLQFPNYSSELNVNALELDDSALYLCASSEGQGRVSTDTQYFGPGTRLTVL.

The V call is TRBV2, the J call TRBJ2-5; the match to TRBD2 covers 9 bases. The V and J ends lost 4 bases and 4 bases, in that order; junction bases with no gene match: 7. There are 15 residues in the CDR3. Germline V gene sequence: CDR1 SNHLY, CDR2 FYNNEI. CDR3 DNA sequence: TGTGCCAGCAGTGGGGTAGCGGGAGTCGGAGAGACCCAGTACTTC. This codes for CASSGVAGVGETQYF.

The chain combines TRBV15 with TRBJ2-7, with TRBD2 as a possible D gene (5 bases). Trimming stripped 1 base from V and 3 bases from J, with 13 bases between. This CDR3 has 15 amino acids. Germline CDR1 is LNHNV and CDR2 is YYDKDF (reference sequence). The CDR3 bases are TGTGCCACCAGCAGAGGCCGCGGGTCCTACTACGAGCAGTACTTC. It yields the protein CATSRGRGSYYEQYF. Full variable domain (missing parts from reference TRBV15 and TRBJ2-7): DAMVIQNPRYQVTQFGKPVTLSCSQTLNHNVMYWYQQKSSQAPKLLFHYYDKDFNNEADTPDNFQSRRPNTSFCFLDIRSPGLGDTAMYLCATSRGRGSYYEQYFGPGTRLTVT.

This chain links TRBV7-7 with TRBJ2-3; D remains ambiguous. There are 13 residues in the CDR3. With 5 bases removed from V and 6 bases from J, the gap between germline ends came to 12 bases. Germline lookup yields CDR1 SSHAT and CDR2 FNYEAQ (reference sequence). CDR3 sequence reads: CASSPSPFDTQYF. The CDR3 region has the DNA TGTGCCAGCAGCCCTTCCCCATTCGATACGCAGTATTTT.

The rearrangement joins TRBV10-3 to TRBJ2-3; possibly TRBD1 for D (6 bases). Trimming took off 6 bases at V and 2 bases at J, with 12 bases between the two ends. Per the germline V gene, CDR1 is ENHRY and CDR2 is SYGVKD. The CDR3 covers 14 residues. CDR3 region: CAIRRGQNTDTQYF. The CDR3 coding sequence is TGTGCCATCAGGCGAGGACAGAACACAGATACGCAGTATTTT.

On this clone itself: This sample includes further DNA sequences coding for the same CDR3. The chain has TRBV6-5 and TRBJ2-7; D is undetermined. This CDR3 region has 14 residues. Germline-derived CDR1 and CDR2 are MNHEY and SVGAGI. V lost 0 bases and J 0 bases, leaving 6 bases between the germline ends. CDR3 amino acids: CASSYSSTSYEQYF. The DNA of the CDR3 is TGTGCCAGCAGTTACTCGAGTACCTCCTACGAGCAGTACTTC.

J is TRBJ1-3 and V is TRBV30; D may be TRBD1 (5 bases). This CDR3 is 16 amino acids long. V was shortened by 3 bases and J by 0 bases, with 15 bases between the two germline ends. In germline, CDR1 is GTSNPN, CDR2 SVGIG (reference sequence). CDR3 region: CAWSSPRGFSGNTIYF. CDR3 in DNA: TGTGCCTGGAGCTCGCCTCGGGGGTTCTCTGGAAACACCATATATTTT. Combining the CDR3 with reference TRBV30 and TRBJ1-3 gives the whole variable domain SQTIHQWPATLVQPVGSPLSLECTVEGTSNPNLYWYRQAAGRGLQLLFYSVGIGQISSEVPQNLSASRPQDRQFILSSKKLLLSDSGFYLCAWSSPRGFSGNTIYFGEGSWLTVV.

The rearrangement links TRBV9 to TRBJ2-7; D may be TRBD1 (7 bases). CDR1 SGDLS and CDR2 YYNGEE come from the germline V gene. The CDR3 totals 11 residues. Trimming removed 7 bases at V and 7 bases at J, with 12 bases between. The CDR3 region has the DNA TGTGCCAGCGGCGCAGGGGGGGAGCAGTACTTC. It specifies CASGAGGEQYF.

This clone was counted a few times. Other nucleotide sequences in the sample specify the same CDR3. The chain employs TRBV5-1 and TRBJ2-3; D is unresolved. This CDR3 is 12 amino acids long. Germline V gene lookup returns CDR1 SGHRS and CDR2 YFSETQ. The germline V and J ends were trimmed by 0 bases and 4 bases, with 3 bases remaining between them. Here the CDR3 reads CASSLGSDTQYF. Here the CDR3 DNA reads TGCGCCAGCAGCTTGGGGTCAGATACGCAGTATTTT. The full variable domain, in which reference TRBV5-1 and TRBJ2-3 provide the parts outside the CDR3, is KAGVTQTPRYLIKTRGQQVTLSCSPISGHRSVSWYQQTPGQGLQFLFEYFSETQRNKGNFPGRFSGRQFSNSRSEMNVSTLELGDSALYLCASSLGSDTQYFGPGTRLTVL.

The V call is TRBV19, the J call TRBJ2-7, with D possibly being TRBD1 or TRBD2 (5 bases each). This CDR3 spans 14 amino acids. The germline V gene has CDR1 LNHDA and CDR2 SQIVND (reference sequence). Trimming shortened V by 3 bases and J by 3 bases, and 12 bases separated the two germline ends. Here the CDR3 DNA reads TGTGCCAGTAGTATTTCGGGGACCCTCTACGAGCAGTACTTC. Residues: CASSISGTLYEQYF.

V gene TRBV7-2 combines with J gene TRBJ2-2, with 11 positions matching TRBD2. V was clipped by 5 bases and J by 10 bases; unmatched bases: 12. The CDR3 has 16 residues. In germline, CDR1 is SGHTA, CDR2 FQGNSA. CDR3 DNA sequence: TGTGCCAGCAGCCCCTGGATAGCGGGAGGGCCAGCGGAGCTGTTTTTT. Protein product: CASSPWIAGGPAELFF.

The chain recombines TRBV19 with TRBJ1-5; D may be TRBD1 (6 bases). V shed 2 bases and J shed 15 bases, with 26 bases lying between them. The CDR3 covers 16 residues. Germline CDR1 and CDR2: LNHDA and SQIVND (reference sequence). CDR3 DNA: TGTGCCAGTAGTATATCCCCCTCGACACAACAGGGTGTACGGCATTTT. Encoded protein: CASSISPSTQQGVRHF.

V usage is TRBV5-5 and J usage is TRBJ1-5, with D possibly matching TRBD1 (5 bases). Germline loops: CDR1 SGHKS, CDR2 YYEKEE (reference sequence). Deletions cut 3 bases from V and 3 bases from J, with 7 bases between. This CDR3 has 13 residues. CDR3 in DNA: TGTGCCAGCAGCTGGGACCTCAATCAGCCCCAGCATTTT. Translated, it gives CASSWDLNQPQHF.

The chain recombines TRBV5-1 with TRBJ2-7, with TRBD1 matching over 7 bases. CDR3 length: 14 amino acids. Germline V gene sequence: CDR1 SGHRS, CDR2 YFSETQ. J gave up 2 bases and V 1 base, and 3 bases lay outside the gene matches. The CDR3 region is CASSLKGAAYEQYF. DNA for the CDR3: TGCGCCAGCAGCTTGAAGGGGGCAGCCTACGAGCAGTACTTC. Full variable domain (rest looked up from reference TRBV5-1 and TRBJ2-7): KAGVTQTPRYLIKTRGQQVTLSCSPISGHRSVSWYQQTPGQGLQFLFEYFSETQRNKGNFPGRFSGRQFSNSRSEMNVSTLELGDSALYLCASSLKGAAYEQYFGPGTRLTVT.

The gene calls are TRBV5-1 and TRBJ2-5, with TRBD2 matching 13 bases. Per the germline V gene, CDR1 is SGHRS and CDR2 is YFSETQ. J was trimmed by 5 bases and V by 0 bases; bases with no gene match: 10. The CDR3 covers 18 residues. This chain's CDR3 is CASSLGLAGGAAGETQYF. Written as DNA, the CDR3 is TGCGCCAGCAGCTTGGGACTAGCGGGAGGAGCCGCCGGGGAGACCCAGTACTTC.

The rearrangement links TRBV19 to TRBJ1-5; weak D call: TRBD1 (6 bases). Germline values: CDR1 LNHDA, CDR2 SQIVND (reference sequence). V was pared by 7 bases and J by 2 bases, with 15 bases between. The CDR3 totals 15 residues. This CDR3 reads CASKAGTTGNQPQHF. CDR3 in DNA: TGTGCCAGTAAGGCTGGGACAACGGGCAATCAGCCCCAGCATTTT.

The chain employs TRBV7-9 and TRBJ2-1; D gene unclear. V was trimmed by 7 bases and J by 4 bases, leaving 23 bases between them. The CDR3 runs 17 residues. The germline gives CDR1 SEHNR, CDR2 FQNEAQ (reference sequence). The CDR3 coding sequence is TGTGCCAGCATCAGGTTAGTGGTAGGCCTTCTATACAATGAGCAGTTCTTC. Residues: CASIRLVVGLLYNEQFF.

This clone was counted a single time. The J gene is TRBJ2-7, the V gene TRBV5-1; 12 positions match TRBD2. The CDR3 spans 14 residues. CDR1 and CDR2 from the germline V gene are SGHRS and YFSETQ. The J segment lost 5 bases and the V segment lost 4 bases, leaving 4 bases of the junction unmatched. CDR3: CASSQTSGSHEQYF. The CDR3 DNA reads TGCGCCAGCAGCCAGACTAGCGGGAGCCACGAGCAGTACTTC.

This CDR3 reads CASSEVRINYGYTF. The DNA for the CDR3 is TGCGCCAGCAGTGAGGTCCGAATTAACTATGGCTACACCTTC. The chain couples TRBV10-2 to TRBJ1-2; D remains unclear. Per the germline V gene, CDR1 is WSHSY and CDR2 is SAAADI. Trimming pared 2 bases from V and 1 base from J, leaving 8 bases between. This CDR3 has 14 amino acids.

The genes are TRBV4-3 and TRBJ2-3; 11 positions match TRBD2. CDR3 size: 19 residues. The V segment lost 1 base and the J segment 5 bases; nucleotides outside the gene matches: 14. Germline V lookup: CDR1 LGHNA, CDR2 YSLEER. This chain's CDR3 is CASSQVGASGGRREDTQYF. For the CDR3, the DNA is TGCGCCAGCAGCCAAGTTGGGGCTAGCGGGGGGAGGCGGGAAGATACGCAGTATTTT.

This clone has only one observation. V and J are TRBV6-5 and TRBJ2-7; no clear D gene. Germline V CDR1 and CDR2: MNHEY, SVGAGI. The V end lost 6 bases, the J end lost 5 bases, and 17 bases lay between the germline ends. This CDR3 region has 14 residues. This CDR3 reads CASSRRSRTDEQYF. In nucleotides, the CDR3 is TGTGCCAGCAGCCGTAGGTCAAGGACCGACGAGCAGTACTTC.

This chain joins TRBV7-2 and TRBJ2-1, with D perhaps TRBD2 (6 bases). CDR1 is SGHTA and CDR2 is FQGNSA in the germline V gene. The CDR3 has 13 amino acids. The V end was cut by 0 bases, the J end by 9 bases, with 9 bases between. The CDR3 coding sequence is TGTGCCAGCAGCTTAGCCGGGACTGGTGAGCAGTTCTTC. Translating it yields CASSLAGTGEQFF.

The CDR3 reads CASSFSGPEGEQYF. Here the CDR3 DNA reads TGCGCCAGCAGCTTTAGCGGGCCCGAAGGCGAGCAGTACTTC. The chain recombines TRBV5-1 with TRBJ2-7; 7 bases align to TRBD2. Germline assignment: CDR1 SGHRS and CDR2 YFSETQ. This CDR3 is built from 14 residues. V trimming: 2 bases; J trimming: 6 bases; junction bases outside the gene matches: 8.

The chain uses TRBV14 and TRBJ2-1; D is unclear. Germline V gene lookup returns CDR1 SGHDN and CDR2 FVKESK. There are 17 residues in the CDR3. V lost 1 base and J 4 bases, leaving 17 bases between the germline ends. The CDR3 DNA is TGTGCCAGCAGCCAAGTGAGGAGAGTTGGGCTTTACAATGAGCAGTTCTTC. This encodes CASSQVRRVGLYNEQFF.

This clone appeared a single time. The J gene is TRBJ2-2, the V gene TRBV19, with D perhaps TRBD1 or TRBD2 (7 bases each). CDR3 length: 17 amino acids. V lost 3 bases and J lost 4, with 18 bases in between. Germline values: CDR1 LNHDA, CDR2 SQIVND (reference sequence). The CDR3 DNA sequence: TGTGCCAGTAGTATCTGGACAGGACGGGGGGTCACCGGGGAGCTGTTTTTT. Its translation is CASSIWTGRGVTGELFF.

CDR3 nucleotide sequence: TGCGCCAGCAGCTTGGCGGGACTAGCGGGAGGCCGCACCGGGGAGCTGTTTTTT. Its protein is CASSLAGLAGGRTGELFF. The chain carries TRBV5-1 and TRBJ2-2, with 15 bases fitting TRBD2. Germline V gene lookup returns CDR1 SGHRS and CDR2 YFSETQ. The CDR3 runs 18 residues. Unmatched junction bases numbered 4, after V lost 0 bases and J lost 4 bases.

The chain has TRBV6-5 and TRBJ2-4; no firm D call. Trimming removed 4 bases from V and 0 bases from J, with 7 bases in between. The CDR3 sequence is 14 residues long. Looked up from germline, CDR1 is MNHEY and CDR2 is SVGAGI. The CDR3 DNA follows: TGTGCCAGCAGTTTTGGATTAGCCAAAAACATTCAGTACTTC. The encoded protein is CASSFGLAKNIQYF.